This is a list of T cell receptor beta chains from one sample in a study of technical replicates of blood from a few donors. The assay was immunoSEQ multiplex PCR, and TCRdb's table has in-frame clones only and misses some. The sample contains over 80,000 clones, 95% to 96% of which appear only once. Source material: T cells isolated from PBMCs. These receptors came from a human donor in good health. Each CDR3 is given with its conserved first and last residue. Each record gives: D gene, J gene, clone size, V gene, CDR3 protein, CDR3 DNA. A D gene is named only where the DNA matches it firmly. Clone size is given for some rows only: seen once, a few or many times, or a class if the clone is expanded.

NA TRBJ1-1 NA TRBV5-6 CASTWGEGRAFF TGTGCCAGCACCTGGGGAGAAGGGAGGGCTTTCTTT
TRBD1 TRBJ1-5 once TRBV10-3 CAISGTGGADQPQHF TGTGCCATCAGTGGGACAGGGGGCGCGGATCAGCCCCAGCATTTT
NA TRBJ1-5 NA TRBV7-2 CASSSNSYQPQHF TGTGCCAGCAGCTCAAACAGTTACCAGCCCCAGCATTTT
TRBD2 TRBJ2-1 NA TRBV2 CASSYVSSGANNEQFF TGTGCCAGCAGCTACGTTTCTAGCGGAGCAAACAATGAGCAGTTCTTC
TRBD2 TRBJ2-7 NA TRBV6-5 CASSLAGGPYEQYF TGTGCCAGCAGTTTAGCGGGAGGGCCTTACGAGCAGTACTTC
TRBD1 TRBJ2-7 NA TRBV11-3 CASKRQGRDEQYF TGTGCCAGCAAGAGACAGGGGCGTGACGAGCAGTACTTC
NA TRBJ2-7 NA TRBV10-3 CAISATHSETYEQYF TGTGCCATCAGTGCGACTCACTCAGAGACCTACGAGCAGTACTTC
NA TRBJ1-2 once TRBV19 CASSISRGTYDGYTF TGTGCCAGTAGTATATCTCGGGGGACCTATGATGGCTACACCTTC
NA TRBJ2-7 NA TRBV19 CASKGDVSYEQYF TGTGCCAGTAAGGGGGACGTATCCTACGAGCAGTACTTC
NA TRBJ1-2 NA TRBV6-1 CASSDGGGPYTF TGTGCCAGCAGTGATGGTGGAGGACCATATACCTTC
NA TRBJ1-5 NA TRBV27 CASSFNSNQPQHF TGTGCCAGCAGTTTTAATAGCAATCAGCCCCAGCATTTT
TRBD1 TRBJ2-6 once TRBV7-9 CASSSRDRGRRTGANVLTF TGTGCCAGCAGCTCCAGGGACAGGGGGCGCAGAACTGGGGCCAACGTCCTGACTTTC
TRBD2 TRBJ2-7 NA TRBV29-1 CSVVGGRSHEQYF TGCAGCGTTGTGGGCGGGAGATCCCACGAGCAGTACTTC
NA TRBJ1-1 NA TRBV19 CASSPLPGLTEAFF TGTGCCAGTAGTCCCCTACCCGGTCTCACTGAAGCTTTCTTT
NA TRBJ2-1 NA TRBV2 CASSETRIPNEQFF TGTGCCAGCAGTGAAACCAGAATTCCGAATGAGCAGTTCTTC